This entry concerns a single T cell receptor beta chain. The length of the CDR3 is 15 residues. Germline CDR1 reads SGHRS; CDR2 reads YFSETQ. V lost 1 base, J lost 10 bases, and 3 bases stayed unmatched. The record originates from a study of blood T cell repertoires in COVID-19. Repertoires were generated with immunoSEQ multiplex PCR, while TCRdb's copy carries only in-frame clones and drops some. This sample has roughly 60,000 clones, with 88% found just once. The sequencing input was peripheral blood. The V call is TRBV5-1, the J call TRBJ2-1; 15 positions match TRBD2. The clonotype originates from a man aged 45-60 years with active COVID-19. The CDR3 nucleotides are TGCGCCAGCAGCTTGTCCGGGACTAGCGGGGGGGAGCAGTTCTTC. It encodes CASSLSGTSGGEQFF. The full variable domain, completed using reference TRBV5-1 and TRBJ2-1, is KAGVTQTPRYLIKTRGQQVTLSCSPISGHRSVSWYQQTPGQGLQFLFEYFSETQRNKGNFPGRFSGRQFSNSRSEMNVSTLELGDSALYLCASSLSGTSGGEQFFGPGTRLTVL.